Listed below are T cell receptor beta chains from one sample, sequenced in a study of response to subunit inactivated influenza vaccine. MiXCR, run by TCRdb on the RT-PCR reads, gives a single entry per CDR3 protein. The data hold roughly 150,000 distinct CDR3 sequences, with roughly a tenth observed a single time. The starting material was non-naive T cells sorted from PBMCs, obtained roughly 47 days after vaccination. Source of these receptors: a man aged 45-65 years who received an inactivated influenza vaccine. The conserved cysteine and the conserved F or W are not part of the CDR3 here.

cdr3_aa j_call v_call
ASSSDRGITNTEAF TRBJ1-1 TRBV7-2
ASSLRDGRTDTQY TRBJ2-3 TRBV5-5
ATEPIGRAGEQY TRBJ2-7 TRBV27
ASSSWNTEAF TRBJ1-1 TRBV7-9
ASNHDSRALQETQY TRBJ2-5 TRBV12-3/TRBV12-4
ASSFLGLAKDTQY TRBJ2-3 TRBV5-5
SARGGIGTGDYNEQF TRBJ2-1 TRBV20-1
ASSSQGAGVGSAF TRBJ1-1 TRBV5-1
SASAGAPMNTEAF TRBJ1-1 TRBV20-1
AISATGDEQF TRBJ2-1 TRBV10-3
AISTGTGTGDTIY TRBJ1-3 TRBV10-3
ASSLSLGGGQVNEKLF TRBJ1-4 TRBV5-1
ATSRDVGVGTDTQY TRBJ2-3 TRBV15
ASSQGGVDTIY TRBJ1-3 TRBV14
ASSVIAEPYNEQF TRBJ2-1 TRBV6-1
SATTSFETQY TRBJ2-5 TRBV20-1
ASSSRQGIKETQY TRBJ2-5 TRBV12-3/TRBV12-4
ASSLFSGYNEQF TRBJ2-1 TRBV11-3
ASSLGSAGSTDTQY TRBJ2-3 TRBV7-9
ASSLAQGSVQY TRBJ2-4 TRBV12-3/TRBV12-4
ATSWTSGSTGELF TRBJ2-2 TRBV24-1
ASSQMTSGAGELF TRBJ2-2 TRBV7-2
ASSQEDGTGGAETQY TRBJ2-5 TRBV4-1
ASSQAVDLREEKLF TRBJ1-4 TRBV4-1
ASRGTGSLSEQY TRBJ2-7 TRBV12-3/TRBV12-4
ASRVLAASTDTQY TRBJ2-3 TRBV12-3/TRBV12-4
ASSSPSGETQY TRBJ2-5 TRBV7-8
SARELRLAETYEQY TRBJ2-7 TRBV20-1
SASVEASTDTQY TRBJ2-3 TRBV20-1
ASSMGAGRGTQY TRBJ2-5 TRBV19
ASSGGPEKLF TRBJ1-4 TRBV2
ASSYSGQPANTGELF TRBJ2-2 TRBV6-5
ASSLGRGAYEQY TRBJ2-7 TRBV27
ASSVSGSTDTQY TRBJ2-3 TRBV25-1
ASSLVLAGGTKNIQY TRBJ2-4 TRBV11-2
ASRRDRHYEQY TRBJ2-7 TRBV6-6
ASSGSAGASITGELF TRBJ2-2 TRBV6-1
ASNVLRGQGYEKLF TRBJ1-4 TRBV2
SAATTHKETQY TRBJ2-5 TRBV20-1
ASSQDQRTGEGGQNIQY TRBJ2-4 TRBV3-1
ASSLPTAGGSEAF TRBJ1-1 TRBV12-3/TRBV12-4
ASSDEQGGQY TRBJ2-7 TRBV25-1
ATSRATGGYEQY TRBJ2-7 TRBV15
ASSEGPYEQY TRBJ2-7 TRBV2
ASSQGSGQVNSPLH TRBJ1-6 TRBV4-2
ASSYSVSLNTEAF TRBJ1-1 TRBV6-5